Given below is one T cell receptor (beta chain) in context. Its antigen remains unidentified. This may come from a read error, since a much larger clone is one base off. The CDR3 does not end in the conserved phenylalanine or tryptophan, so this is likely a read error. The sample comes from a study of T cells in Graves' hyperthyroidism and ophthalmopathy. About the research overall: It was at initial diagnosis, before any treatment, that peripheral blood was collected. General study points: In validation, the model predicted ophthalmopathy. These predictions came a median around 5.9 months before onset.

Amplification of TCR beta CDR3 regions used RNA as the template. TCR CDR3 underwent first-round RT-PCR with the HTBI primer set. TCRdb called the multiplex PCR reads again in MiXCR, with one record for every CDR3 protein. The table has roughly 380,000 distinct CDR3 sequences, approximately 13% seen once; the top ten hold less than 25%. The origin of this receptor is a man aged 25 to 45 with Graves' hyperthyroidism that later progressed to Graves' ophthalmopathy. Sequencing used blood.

CDR3 nucleotides: TGCGCCAGCAAGGAACGGGGCGTGAGTGATGGCTACACCCTC. It encodes CASKERGVSDGYTL. This rearrangement joins TRBV5-1 to TRBJ1-2; possible D gene TRBD1, 5 bases. CDR1 and CDR2 from the germline V gene are SGHRS and YFSETQ. This CDR3 spans 14 amino acids. The V end was cut by 6 bases, the J end by 6 bases, with 18 bases between.